The present T cell receptor beta chain was sequenced within a study of T cells in Graves' hyperthyroidism and ophthalmopathy. Study context: Sampling of peripheral blood happened at initial diagnosis, prior to any treatment. Study-level points and caveats: Peripheral blood also featured most of the thyroid clonotypes expanded above 0.001. Ophthalmopathy prediction by the model preceded onset by a median about 6.3 months.

The CDR3 consists of 13 residues. The germline CDR1 and CDR2 sequences are SGHRS and YFSETQ. V was shortened by 10 bases and J by 1 base, with 14 bases between the two germline ends. TCR beta CDR3 regions were amplified from RNA transcripts. The study used the HTBI primer set for a first-round RT-PCR of the TCR CDR3. TCRdb reprocessed the multiplex PCR reads with MiXCR, giving one entry per CDR3 protein. The table includes about 500,000 distinct CDR3 sequences, approximately 15% detected once. On this clonotype: As yet, its antigen is unknown.

The PBMCs were taken from less than 11 ml of fresh peripheral blood. Sample: blood. This rearrangement joins TRBV5-1 to TRBJ1-1; maybe TRBD1 (6 bases). This clonotype was sampled from a woman between 18 and 30 years old with Graves' hyperthyroidism. This CDR3 reads CAGGLQGNTEAFF. CDR3 in DNA: TGCGCCGGCGGACTACAGGGGAACACTGAAGCTTTCTTT. Together with reference TRBV5-1 and TRBJ1-1, the CDR3 gives the full variable domain: KAGVTQTPRYLIKTRGQQVTLSCSPISGHRSVSWYQQTPGQGLQFLFEYFSETQRNKGNFPGRFSGRQFSNSRSEMNVSTLELGDSALYLCAGGLQGNTEAFFGQGTRLTVV.